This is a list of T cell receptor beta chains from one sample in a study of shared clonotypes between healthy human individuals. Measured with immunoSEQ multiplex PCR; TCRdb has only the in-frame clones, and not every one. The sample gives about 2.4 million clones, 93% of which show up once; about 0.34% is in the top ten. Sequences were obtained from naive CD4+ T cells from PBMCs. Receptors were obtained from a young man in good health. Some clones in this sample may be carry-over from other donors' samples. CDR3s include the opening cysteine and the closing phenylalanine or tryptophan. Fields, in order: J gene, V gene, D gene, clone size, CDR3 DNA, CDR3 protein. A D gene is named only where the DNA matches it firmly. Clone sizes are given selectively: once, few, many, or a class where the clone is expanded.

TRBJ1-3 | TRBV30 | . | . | TGTGCCTGGAACGCGGGGCCTGGAAACACCATATATTTT | CAWNAGPGNTIYF
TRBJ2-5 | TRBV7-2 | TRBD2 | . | TGTGCCAGCAGCTTAACTGCGGGAGGGGGACAAGAGACCCAGTACTTC | CASSLTAGGGQETQYF
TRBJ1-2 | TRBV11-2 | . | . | TGTGCCAGCAGCCCCGGGCCGTCAGACTACACCTTC | CASSPGPSDYTF
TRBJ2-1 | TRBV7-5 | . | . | TGTGCCAGAAGCCTCTACGGACTGATCTACAATGAGCAGTTCTTC | CARSLYGLIYNEQFF
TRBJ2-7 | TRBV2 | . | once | TGTGCCAGCAGGCCCGTTATGGGGTCCTACGAGCAGTACTTC | CASRPVMGSYEQYF
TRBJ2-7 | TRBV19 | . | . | TGTGCCAGTAGTATGTCGGCAGCCACCTACGAGCAGTACTTC | CASSMSAATYEQYF
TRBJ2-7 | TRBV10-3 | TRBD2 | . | TGTGCCATCAGTGGTAGCCTACTAGCGGGAGGGAACGAGCAGTACTTC | CAISGSLLAGGNEQYF
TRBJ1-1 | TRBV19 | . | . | TGTGCCAGTAGTCTGGGCAGGGTAGCCACTGAAGCTTTCTTT | CASSLGRVATEAFF
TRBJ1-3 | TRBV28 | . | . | TGTGCCAGCAGTTTACGTCTGGGTTTGGGAGGAAACACCATATATTTT | CASSLRLGLGGNTIYF
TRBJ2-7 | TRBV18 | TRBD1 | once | TGTGCCAGCTCACGGGGACAGGACTACGAGCAGTACTTC | CASSRGQDYEQYF
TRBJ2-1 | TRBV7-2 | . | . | TGTGCCAGCAGCTCGACCCTGAGCTCTTACAATGAGCAGTTCTTC | CASSSTLSSYNEQFF
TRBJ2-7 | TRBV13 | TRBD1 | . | TGTGCCAGCACAATCCTGGACAGGCCTTTAATGGAGCAGTACTTC | CASTILDRPLMEQYF
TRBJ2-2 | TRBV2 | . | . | TGTGCCAGCAGTAGGGACATCCCTAATTACGGGGAGCTGTTTTTT | CASSRDIPNYGELFF
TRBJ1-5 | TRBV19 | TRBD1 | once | TGTGCCAGTACCCCCCTGGACAGGGGAAGCAATCAGCCCCAGCATTTT | CASTPLDRGSNQPQHF
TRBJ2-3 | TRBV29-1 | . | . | TGCAGCATAAAGGATTCCGATACGCAGTATTTT | CSIKDSDTQYF
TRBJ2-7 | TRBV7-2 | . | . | TGTGCCAGCAGCTTAAAACCCCCTGGGCGCCGTCCCTCTTACGAGCAGTACTTC | CASSLKPPGRRPSYEQYF
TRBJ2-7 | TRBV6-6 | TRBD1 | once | TGTGCCAGCAGACCCCGACAGGGGTTCTACGAGCAGTACTTC | CASRPRQGFYEQYF
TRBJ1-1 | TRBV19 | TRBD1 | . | TGTGCCAGTAGTATACCCGGACAGGGAACCACTGAAGCTTTCTTT | CASSIPGQGTTEAFF
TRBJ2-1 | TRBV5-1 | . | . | TGCGCCAGCAGCTTGGCAGTTAGCAGCTACAATGAGCAGTTCTTC | CASSLAVSSYNEQFF
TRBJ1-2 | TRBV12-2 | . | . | TGTGCAAGTCGTTTCGGGGACGTGAGGACAGGGGATAGAGCAGGCTACACCTTC | CASRFGDVRTGDRAGYTF
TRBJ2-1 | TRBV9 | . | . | TGTGCCAGCAGCGTAGGGACAAGTATCCTTACCTCCTACAATGAGCAGTTCTTC | CASSVGTSILTSYNEQFF
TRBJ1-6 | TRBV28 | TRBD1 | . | TGTGCCAGCTTGACAGGGAGTAATTCACCCCTCCACTTT | CASLTGSNSPLHF
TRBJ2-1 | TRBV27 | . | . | TGTGCCAGCAGTACCTCAAACATACTTGAGCAGTTCTTC | CASSTSNILEQFF
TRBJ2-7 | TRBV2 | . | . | TGTGCCAGCTCGACGAGCTCCTACGAGCAGTACTTC | CASSTSSYEQYF
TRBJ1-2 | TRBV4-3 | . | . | TGCGCCAGCAGCCAAGACCCCGGGGGAGGCTACACCTTC | CASSQDPGGGYTF
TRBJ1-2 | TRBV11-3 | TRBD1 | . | TGTGCCAGCAGCTCAGGACAGGGGCGTAATGGCTACACCTTC | CASSSGQGRNGYTF
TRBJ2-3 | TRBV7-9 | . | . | TGTGCCAGCAGCTTGGGCGGGAACACAGATACGCAGTATTTT | CASSLGGNTDTQYF
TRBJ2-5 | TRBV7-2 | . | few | TGTGCCAGCAGCTTAGTGAGAGAGACCCAGTACTTC | CASSLVRETQYF
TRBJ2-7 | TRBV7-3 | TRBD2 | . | TGTGCCAGCAGCTTAACCTCCAGCGGGACCGGCGAGCAGTACTTC | CASSLTSSGTGEQYF
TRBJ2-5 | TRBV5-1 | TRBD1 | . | TGCGCCAGCAGCCGGACGGGACAGGGGGCCCAAGAGACCCAGTACTTC | CASSRTGQGAQETQYF
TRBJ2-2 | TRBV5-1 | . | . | TGCGCCAGCAGCCCAGGACTGCCTAACACCGGGGAGCTGTTTTTT | CASSPGLPNTGELFF
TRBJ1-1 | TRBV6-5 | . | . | TGTGCCAGCAGTTACTCGGGGCAGATGGAAGCTTTCTTT | CASSYSGQMEAFF
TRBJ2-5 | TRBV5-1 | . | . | TGCGCCAGCAGCTCTCGGGGACAAGAAGAGACCCAGTACTTC | CASSSRGQEETQYF
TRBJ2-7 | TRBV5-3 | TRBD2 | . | TGTGCCAGAAGCCACAGGACTAGCGGGTGTAGGTACTTC | CARSHRTSGCRYF
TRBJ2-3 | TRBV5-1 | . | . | TGCGCCAGCAGCTTGTCCCTAAACACAGATACGCAGTATTTT | CASSLSLNTDTQYF
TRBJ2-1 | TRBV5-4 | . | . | TGTGCCAGCAGGAGTTGGGGTGGGAGTTTTAACAATGAGCAGTTCTTC | CASRSWGGSFNNEQFF
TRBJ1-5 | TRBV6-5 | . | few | TGTGCCAGCAGTTACAGGGGTCCAGGCAATCAGCCCCAGCATTTT | CASSYRGPGNQPQHF
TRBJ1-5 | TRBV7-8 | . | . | TGTGCCAGCAGCCTAAGAAGCGGCACTGTTCTGGGTCAGCCCCAGCATTTT | CASSLRSGTVLGQPQHF
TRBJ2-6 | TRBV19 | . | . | TGTGCCAGTAGTTTGGGGGCTGGGGCCAACGTCCTGACTTTC | CASSLGAGANVLTF
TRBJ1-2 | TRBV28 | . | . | TGTGCCAGCAGTTTGTCGGGTAACTATGGCTACACCTTC | CASSLSGNYGYTF
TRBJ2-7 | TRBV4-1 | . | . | TGCGCCAGCAGCCTCGAAACTCACTACCTCTACGAGCAGTACTTC | CASSLETHYLYEQYF
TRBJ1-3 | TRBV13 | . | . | TGTGCCAGCAGCTCTTTCCTTGGGGGGCTGCCTGGAAACACCATATATTTT | CASSSFLGGLPGNTIYF
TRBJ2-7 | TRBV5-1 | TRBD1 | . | TGCGCCAGCAGCGCTCGGGACAGCTCCTACGAGCAGTACTTC | CASSARDSSYEQYF
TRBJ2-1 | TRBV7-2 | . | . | TGTGCCAGCAGCTTTTCTTACAATGAGCAGTTCTTC | CASSFSYNEQFF
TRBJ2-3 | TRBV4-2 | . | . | TGTGCCAGCAGCCAAGATGCAGGGGAAGGTCATTTT | CASSQDAGEGHF
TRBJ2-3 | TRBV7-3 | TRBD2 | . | TGTGCCACAAACCCTAGCGGGAGAGGTGATACGCAGTATTTT | CATNPSGRGDTQYF
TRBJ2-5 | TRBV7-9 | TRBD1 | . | TGTGCCAGCAGCAAAGGCAGGGGGCTTGAGACCCAGTACTTC | CASSKGRGLETQYF
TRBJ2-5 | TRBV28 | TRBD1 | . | TGTGCCAGCAGTTTACAAGCACCCGGGACAGAGTTTGGGGAGACCCAGTACTTC | CASSLQAPGTEFGETQYF
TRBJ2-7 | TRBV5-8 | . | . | TGTGCCAGCAGCTTGTCGCTGTCGAGCAGCCCCCACGAGCAGTACTTC | CASSLSLSSSPHEQYF
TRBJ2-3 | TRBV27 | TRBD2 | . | TGTGCCAGCAGTTTATTAGCGGGAGGGTTAGATACGCAGTATTTT | CASSLLAGGLDTQYF
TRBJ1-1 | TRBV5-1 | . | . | TGCGCCAGCAGCGGTGTCGACATGAACACTGAAGCTTTCTTT | CASSGVDMNTEAFF
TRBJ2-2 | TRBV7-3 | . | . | TGTGCCAGCAGCTTATATAGCGGAGTGAACACCGGGGAGCTGTTTTTT | CASSLYSGVNTGELFF
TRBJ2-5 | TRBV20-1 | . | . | TGCAGTGCACACCGCGAAGAGACCCAGTACTTC | CSAHREETQYF
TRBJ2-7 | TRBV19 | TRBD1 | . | TGTGCCAGTAGTACGGACAGGGGGCATTCCTACGAGCAGTACTTC | CASSTDRGHSYEQYF
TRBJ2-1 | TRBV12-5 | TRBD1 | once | TGTGCTAGTGGGCCGGGACAGGGAATGTGGAATGAGCAGTTCTTC | CASGPGQGMWNEQFF
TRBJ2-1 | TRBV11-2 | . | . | TGTGCCAGCAGAAATAGCGGAGCCCAGTACAATGAGCAGTTCTTC | CASRNSGAQYNEQFF
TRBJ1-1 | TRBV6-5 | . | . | TGTGCCAGCAGTTACTCGGACCGACGCACTGAAGCTTTCTTT | CASSYSDRRTEAFF